The 22 T cell receptor beta chains presented below share a single source sample, sequenced in a study of blood T cell repertoires in COVID-19. This table comes from immunoSEQ multiplex PCR, and its TCRdb copy is limited to in-frame clones, with some not included. The sample comprises about 210,000 clones, 75% to 90% of which are singletons, and about 5% rests with the top ten. Sequencing was done on a sample of peripheral blood. These receptors came from a woman between 40 and 50 years old with acute or convalescent COVID-19.

The V gene is TRBV9, the J gene TRBJ1-3; D gene ambiguous. V was pared by 0 bases and J by 0 bases, with 13 bases between. This CDR3 has 17 amino acids. Germline loops: CDR1 SGDLS, CDR2 YYNGEE. CDR3 loop: CASSVGPRVFSGNTIYF. The CDR3 DNA sequence: TGTGCCAGCAGCGTAGGGCCCCGGGTCTTCTCTGGAAACACCATATATTTT.

V is TRBV6-5 and J is TRBJ1-2; D is unclear. CDR3 length equals 14 residues. Trimming shortened V by 6 bases and J by 8 bases, and 19 bases separated the two germline ends. Germline lookup yields CDR1 MNHEY and CDR2 SVGAGI. The CDR3, as DNA: TGTGCCAGCAGGTTAAGGGAGGGTGCGGGCGGCTACACCTTC. This codes for CASRLREGAGGYTF.

The chain joins TRBV6-1 to TRBJ2-3; TRBD1 matches 8 bases. Germline CDR1 is MNHNS and CDR2 is SASEGT. This CDR3 has 19 amino acids. V gave up 4 bases and J gave up 1 base; unmatched junction bases: 16. CDR3 sequence: CASSVICRGPRRGTDTQYF. The CDR3 nucleotides are TGTGCCAGCAGTGTTATTTGCAGGGGGCCTAGGAGGGGCACAGATACGCAGTATTTT.

The rearrangement links TRBV19 to TRBJ1-5; possible D gene TRBD1, 5 bases. With 2 bases removed from V and 4 bases from J, the gap between germline ends came to 12 bases. CDR1 LNHDA and CDR2 SQIVND come from the germline V gene (reference sequence). The CDR3 runs to 15 residues. The CDR3 region has the DNA TGTGCCAGTAGTATATATCAGGGTAATAATCAGCCCCAGCATTTT. Amino acids: CASSIYQGNNQPQHF.

This clone was picked up one time. The chain is built from TRBV4-1 and TRBJ1-2, with a tentative D call TRBD1 (6 bases). V lost 1 base, J lost 4 bases, and 10 bases lay in between. The CDR3 totals 14 residues. CDR1 is MGHRA and CDR2 is YSYEKL in the germline V gene. In nucleotides, the CDR3 is TGCGCCAGCAGCCAAGGCGGACAGCGCTATGGCTACACCTTC. It translates to CASSQGGQRYGYTF.

CDR3 in DNA: TGTGCCAGCAGCTGGGACAGGGGGCGAGGAAACACCATATATTTT. Amino acid sequence: CASSWDRGRGNTIYF. The chain joins TRBV5-4 to TRBJ1-3; 12 bases agree with TRBD1. This CDR3 is 15 amino acids long. Germline values: CDR1 SGHNT, CDR2 YYREEE (reference sequence). Trimming removed 3 bases from V and 4 bases from J; junction bases left unmatched: 2. The variable domain in full, completed from reference TRBV5-4 and TRBJ1-3, reads ETGVTQSPTHLIKTRGQQVTLRCSSQSGHNTVSWYQQALGQGPQFIFQYYREEENGRGNFPPRFSGLQFPNYSSELNVNALELDDSALYLCASSWDRGRGNTIYFGEGSWLTVV.

The chain recombines TRBV25-1 with TRBJ1-3; maybe TRBD1 (6 bases). The V end was cut by 6 bases, the J end by 4 bases, with 13 bases between. CDR3 length: 14 residues. Germline V gene sequence: CDR1 MGHDK, CDR2 SYGVNS. CDR3 sequence (DNA): TGTGCCAGCAGCAAACAGGGCGAAGGAAACACCATATATTTT. Protein product: CASSKQGEGNTIYF.

This clone was detected a few times. The V call is TRBV18, the J call TRBJ1-1, with D perhaps TRBD1 (6 bases). Germline lookup yields CDR1 KGHSH and CDR2 LQKENI. V lost 4 bases to trimming and J lost 7 bases, with 13 bases between them. This CDR3 comprises 13 residues. CDR3 in amino acids: CASSQHRDGEAFF. The CDR3 DNA reads TGTGCCAGCTCACAGCACAGGGACGGTGAAGCTTTCTTT.

The J gene is TRBJ1-2, the V gene TRBV6-5; D is possibly TRBD1 (6 bases). Germline CDR1 reads MNHEY; CDR2 reads SVGAGI. The CDR3 contains 12 residues. V gave up 2 bases and J gave up 7 bases, with 8 bases separating them. CDR3 sequence: CASSYAGVGYTF. The CDR3 coding sequence is TGTGCCAGCAGTTACGCAGGGGTTGGCTACACCTTC.

The genes are TRBV21-1 and TRBJ1-6; the table gives TRBD1 as D, unverified against the DNA. TRBV21-1 is labeled a pseudogene. The CDR3 has 15 residues. CDR3 in DNA: TGTGCCACACGACAGGGTGGCTCCTATAATTCACCCCTCCACTTT. Protein product: CATRQGGSYNSPLHF.

V usage is TRBV9 and J usage is TRBJ2-5, with 8 positions matching TRBD2. The V gene end was trimmed by 2 bases and the J gene end by 3 bases; junction bases not matched to a gene: 6. The CDR3 consists of 15 residues. Per germline, CDR1 SGDLS and CDR2 YYNGEE. The CDR3 region is CASSVDPAGEETQYF. DNA of the CDR3: TGTGCCAGCAGCGTCGATCCAGCGGGGGAAGAGACCCAGTACTTC. The whole variable domain, remainder taken from reference TRBV9 and TRBJ2-5, is DSGVTQTPKHLITATGQRVTLRCSPRSGDLSVYWYQQSLDQGLQFLIQYYNGEERAKGNILERFSAQQFPDLHSELNLSSLELGDSALYFCASSVDPAGEETQYFGPGTRLLVL.

This sequence joins TRBV6-5 and TRBJ1-4, with 9 bases matching TRBD1. The junction had 7 bases not matched to a gene; V was cut back by 11 bases and J by 6 bases. The CDR3 runs 13 residues. CDR1 and CDR2 (germline): MNHEY, SVGAGI. CDR3 residues: CAVSTGGYEKLFF. The DNA for the CDR3 is TGTGCCGTGTCGACAGGGGGTTATGAAAAACTGTTTTTT.

This rearrangement joins TRBV5-1 to TRBJ1-3, with D perhaps TRBD1 (6 bases). Trimming cost V 3 bases and J 1 base, with 14 bases left between them. Germline CDR1 SGHRS, CDR2 YFSETQ. This CDR3 spans 16 amino acids. CDR3 loop: CASSSQVTGSGNTIYF. DNA for the CDR3: TGCGCCAGCAGCTCGCAAGTAACAGGGTCTGGAAACACCATATATTTT.

V usage is TRBV7-9 and J usage is TRBJ2-7; D unresolved. Germline CDR1 is SEHNR and CDR2 is FQNEAQ (reference sequence). The length of the CDR3 is 14 residues. Between the trimmed V and J ends, which lost 4 bases and 2 bases, there was a span of 12 bases. CDR3 nucleotide sequence: TGTGCCAGCAGCTCCGCCGGTGATCCCTACGAGCAGTACGTC. Protein: CASSSAGDPYEQYV.

The V gene is TRBV7-2, the J gene TRBJ2-1; 9 bases align to TRBD2. With 6 bases clipped from V and 9 bases from J, the junction kept 12 bases outside the gene matches. CDR3 length equals 15 residues. The germline V gene encodes CDR1 SGHTA and CDR2 FQGNSA. The CDR3, as DNA: TGTGCCAGCAGGCGGACTAGCGCTTCGGCGGGTGAGCAGTTCTTC. Its protein is CASRRTSASAGEQFF.

The genes are TRBV11-2 and TRBJ2-5; a possible D gene is TRBD2 (7 bases). Trimming shortened V by 3 bases and J by 10 bases, and 12 bases separated the two germline ends. Per the germline V gene, CDR1 is SGHAT and CDR2 is FQNNGV. This CDR3 is built from 12 residues. The CDR3 spells CASSLGGADQYF. The CDR3 DNA follows: TGTGCCAGCAGCTTGGGGGGGGCGGACCAGTACTTC.

The genes are TRBV4-1 and TRBJ1-4, with TRBD1 identical over 10 bases. Germline V gene data show CDR1 as MGHRA and CDR2 as YSYEKL. CDR3 length: 14 amino acids. Unmatched junction bases numbered 10, after V lost 4 bases and J lost 14 bases. CDR3 nucleotide sequence: TGCGCCAGCAGCCCGGGGACAGGGGTTTCAGGGCTGTTTTTT. It yields the protein CASSPGTGVSGLFF.

V usage is TRBV7-8 and J usage is TRBJ2-1; TRBD1 is a possible D gene (6 bases). There are 16 residues in the CDR3. Germline V gene data show CDR1 as SGHVS and CDR2 as FQNEAQ. V was trimmed by 2 bases and J by 0 bases, leaving 11 bases between them. The CDR3 reads CASSLQGKPSYNEQFF. CDR3 nucleotides: TGTGCCAGCAGCTTACAGGGGAAACCCTCCTACAATGAGCAGTTCTTC.

The chain couples TRBV2 to TRBJ1-4, with D tentatively TRBD1 (5 bases). Germline assignment: CDR1 SNHLY and CDR2 FYNNEI. CDR3 size: 13 residues. V was pared by 8 bases and J by 7 bases, with 14 bases between. The CDR3 loop reads CASGAGFGEKLFF. DNA of the CDR3: TGTGCCAGCGGGGCGGGGTTTGGTGAAAAACTGTTTTTT.

This clone has only one observation. The chain carries TRBV14 and TRBJ2-1; a weak D match, TRBD2 (7 bases). In germline, CDR1 is SGHDN, CDR2 FVKESK. The germline V and J ends were trimmed by 1 base and 8 bases, with 15 bases remaining between them. The CDR3 spans 15 residues. The CDR3 region is CASSQVEGGPHEQFF. CDR3 DNA sequence: TGTGCCAGCAGCCAAGTAGAGGGGGGGCCTCATGAGCAGTTCTTC. Looking up the rest from reference TRBV14 and TRBJ2-1 gives the full variable domain: EAGVTQFPSHSVIEKGQTVTLRCDPISGHDNLYWYRRVMGKEIKFLLHFVKESKQDESGMPNNRFLAERTGGTYSTLKVQPAELEDSGVYFCASSQVEGGPHEQFFGPGTRLTVL.

Relative to its sample, this clone is large. This chain links TRBV9 with TRBJ2-7, with 8 bases fitting TRBD2. This CDR3 is built from 16 residues. V lost 0 bases to trimming and J lost 0 bases; unmatched junction nucleotides: 5. Germline V gene data show CDR1 as SGDLS and CDR2 as YYNGEE. The CDR3 sequence: CASSVGWGTSSYEQYV. The CDR3, as DNA: TGTGCCAGCAGCGTAGGATGGGGGACTAGCTCCTACGAGCAGTACGTC.

The genes are TRBV9 and TRBJ1-2, with 12 nucleotides matching TRBD1. Germline V lookup: CDR1 SGDLS, CDR2 YYNGEE. CDR3 length: 16 amino acids. Trimming removed 4 bases from V and 2 bases from J; junction bases left unmatched: 6. CDR3 sequence (DNA): TGTGCCAGCAGCCCCGGGACAGGGGGCTTAAACTATGGCTACACCTTC. This codes for CASSPGTGGLNYGYTF.